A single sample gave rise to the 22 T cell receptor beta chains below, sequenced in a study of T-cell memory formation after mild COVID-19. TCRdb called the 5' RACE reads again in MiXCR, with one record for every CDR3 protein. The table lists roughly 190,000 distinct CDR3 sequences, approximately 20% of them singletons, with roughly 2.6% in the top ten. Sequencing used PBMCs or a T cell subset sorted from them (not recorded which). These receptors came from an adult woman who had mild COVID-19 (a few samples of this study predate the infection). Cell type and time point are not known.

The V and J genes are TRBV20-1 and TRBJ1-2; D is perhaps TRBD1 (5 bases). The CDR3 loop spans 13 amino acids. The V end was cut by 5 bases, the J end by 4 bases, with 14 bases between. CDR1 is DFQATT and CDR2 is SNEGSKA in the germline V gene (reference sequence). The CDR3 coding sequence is TGCAGTGCTCAACTTCGGGGCCCCTATGGCTACACCTTC. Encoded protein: CSAQLRGPYGYTF.

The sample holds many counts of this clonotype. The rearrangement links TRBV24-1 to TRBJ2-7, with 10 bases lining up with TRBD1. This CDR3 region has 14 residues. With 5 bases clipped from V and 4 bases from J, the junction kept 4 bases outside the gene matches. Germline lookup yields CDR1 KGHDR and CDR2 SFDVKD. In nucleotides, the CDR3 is TGTGCCACCAGTGTCCCGGGACAGGGGTACGAGCAGTACTTC. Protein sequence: CATSVPGQGYEQYF.

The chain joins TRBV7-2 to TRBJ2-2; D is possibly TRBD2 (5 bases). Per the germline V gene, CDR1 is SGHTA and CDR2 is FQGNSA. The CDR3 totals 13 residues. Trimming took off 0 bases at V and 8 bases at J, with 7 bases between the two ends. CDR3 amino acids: CASSLAGGGELFF. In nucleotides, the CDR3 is TGTGCCAGCAGCTTAGCGGGCGGGGGGGAGCTGTTTTTT.

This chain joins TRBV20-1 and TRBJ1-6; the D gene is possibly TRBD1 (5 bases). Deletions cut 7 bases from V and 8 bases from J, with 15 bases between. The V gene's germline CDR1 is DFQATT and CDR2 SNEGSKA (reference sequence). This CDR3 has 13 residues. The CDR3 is CSVGRGNHSPLHF. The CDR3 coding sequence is TGCAGTGTTGGCCGGGGGAATCATTCACCCCTCCACTTT.

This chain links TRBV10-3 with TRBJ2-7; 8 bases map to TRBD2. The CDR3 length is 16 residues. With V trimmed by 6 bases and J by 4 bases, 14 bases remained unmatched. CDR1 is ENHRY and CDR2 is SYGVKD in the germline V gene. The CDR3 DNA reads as TGTGCCATCAGCGGCCCGGCGGGGGGAGGCCGATACGAGCAGTACTTC. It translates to CAISGPAGGGRYEQYF.

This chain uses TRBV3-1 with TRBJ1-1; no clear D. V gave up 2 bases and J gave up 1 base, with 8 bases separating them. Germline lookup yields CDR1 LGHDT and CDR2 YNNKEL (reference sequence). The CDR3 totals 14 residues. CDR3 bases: TGTGCCAGCAGCCAACGGCAGGAGAACACTGAAGCTTTCTTT. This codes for CASSQRQENTEAFF.

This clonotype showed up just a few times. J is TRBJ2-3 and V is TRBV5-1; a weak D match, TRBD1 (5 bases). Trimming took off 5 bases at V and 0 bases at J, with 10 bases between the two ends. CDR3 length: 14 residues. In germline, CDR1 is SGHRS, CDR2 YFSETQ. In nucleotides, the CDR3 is TGCGCCAGCAGGGCACAGGCTAGCACAGATACGCAGTATTTT. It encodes CASRAQASTDTQYF.

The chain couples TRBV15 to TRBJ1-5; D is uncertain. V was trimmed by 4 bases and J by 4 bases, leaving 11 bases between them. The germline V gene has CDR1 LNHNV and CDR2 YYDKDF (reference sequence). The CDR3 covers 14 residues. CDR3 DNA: TGTGCCACCAGCACCCTTGGGGTGAATCAGCCCCAGCATTTT. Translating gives CATSTLGVNQPQHF.

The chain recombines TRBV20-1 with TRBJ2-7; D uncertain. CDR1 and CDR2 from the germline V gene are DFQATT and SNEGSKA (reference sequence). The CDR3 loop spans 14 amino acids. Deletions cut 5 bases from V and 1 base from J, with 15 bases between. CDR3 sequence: CSAPSHDGSYEQYF. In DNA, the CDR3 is TGCAGTGCTCCCTCCCATGACGGATCCTACGAGCAGTACTTC.

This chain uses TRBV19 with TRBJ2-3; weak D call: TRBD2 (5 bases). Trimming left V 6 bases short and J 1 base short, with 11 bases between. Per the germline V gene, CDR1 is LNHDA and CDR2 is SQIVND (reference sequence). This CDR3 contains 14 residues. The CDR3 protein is CASRRAARTDTQYF. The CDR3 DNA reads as TGTGCCAGTAGAAGAGCGGCCCGCACAGATACGCAGTATTTT.

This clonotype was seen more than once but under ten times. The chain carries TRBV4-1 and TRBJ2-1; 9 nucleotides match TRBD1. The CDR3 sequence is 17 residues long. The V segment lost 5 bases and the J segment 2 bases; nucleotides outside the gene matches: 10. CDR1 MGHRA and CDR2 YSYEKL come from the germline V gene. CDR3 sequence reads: CASSSTTTGGAYNEQFF. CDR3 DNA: TGCGCCAGCAGCTCGACTACGACAGGGGGGGCCTACAATGAGCAGTTCTTC.

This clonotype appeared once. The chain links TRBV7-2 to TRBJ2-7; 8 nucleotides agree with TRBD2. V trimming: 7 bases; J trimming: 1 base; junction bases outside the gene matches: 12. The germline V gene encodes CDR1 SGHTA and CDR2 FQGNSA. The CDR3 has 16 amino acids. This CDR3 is CASNKPGRGASYEQYF. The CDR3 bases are TGTGCCAGCAACAAACCCGGGCGGGGGGCATCCTACGAGCAGTACTTC.

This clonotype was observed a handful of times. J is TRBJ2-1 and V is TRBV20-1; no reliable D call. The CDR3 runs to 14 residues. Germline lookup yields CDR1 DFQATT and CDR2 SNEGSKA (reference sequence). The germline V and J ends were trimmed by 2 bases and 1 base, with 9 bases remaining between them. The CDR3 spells CSARRPGSYNEQFF. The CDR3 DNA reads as TGCAGTGCTAGACGGCCCGGTTCCTACAATGAGCAGTTCTTC.

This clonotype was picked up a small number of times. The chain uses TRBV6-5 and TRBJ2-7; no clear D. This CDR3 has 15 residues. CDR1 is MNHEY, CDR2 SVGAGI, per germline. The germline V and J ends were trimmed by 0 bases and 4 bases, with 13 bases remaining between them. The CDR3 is CASSYSILGPYEQYF. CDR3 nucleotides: TGTGCCAGCAGTTACTCGATTCTAGGCCCGTACGAGCAGTACTTC.

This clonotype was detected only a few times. Here the CDR3 reads CASSLVRGTSGSDEQFF. Written as DNA, the CDR3 is TGTGCCAGCAGCTTAGTTAGGGGGACTAGCGGGAGCGATGAGCAGTTCTTC. The V and J genes are TRBV7-8 and TRBJ2-1; TRBD2 agrees at 14 bases. The CDR3 contains 17 residues. The germline gives CDR1 SGHVS, CDR2 FQNEAQ. V lost 1 base and J lost 8; bases outside the gene matches: 7.

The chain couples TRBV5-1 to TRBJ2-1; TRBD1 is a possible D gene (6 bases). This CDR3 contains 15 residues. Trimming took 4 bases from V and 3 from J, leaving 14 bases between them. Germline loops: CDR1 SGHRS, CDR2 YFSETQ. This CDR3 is CASSPTGSDYNEQFF. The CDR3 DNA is TGCGCCAGCAGCCCTACAGGGAGTGACTACAATGAGCAGTTCTTC.

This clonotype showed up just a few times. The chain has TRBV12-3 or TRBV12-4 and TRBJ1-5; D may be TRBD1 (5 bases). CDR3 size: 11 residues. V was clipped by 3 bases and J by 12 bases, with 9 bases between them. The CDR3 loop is CASSLGLHQHF. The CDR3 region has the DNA TGTGCCAGCAGTTTGGGACTGCACCAGCATTTT.

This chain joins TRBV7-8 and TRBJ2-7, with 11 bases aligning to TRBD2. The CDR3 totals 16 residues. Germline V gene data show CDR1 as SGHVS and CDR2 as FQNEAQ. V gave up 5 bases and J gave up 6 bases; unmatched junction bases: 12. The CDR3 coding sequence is TGTGCCAGCAGCCTAACGGGACTAGCGGTGAGGGGCGAGCAGTACTTC. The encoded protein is CASSLTGLAVRGEQYF.

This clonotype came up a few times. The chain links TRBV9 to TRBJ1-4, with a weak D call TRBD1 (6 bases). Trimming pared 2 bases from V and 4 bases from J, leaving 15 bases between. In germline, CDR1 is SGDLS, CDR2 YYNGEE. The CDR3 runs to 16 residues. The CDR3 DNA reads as TGTGCCAGCAGCGTCGGGGGAGAAGGGGGTAATGAAAAACTGTTTTTT. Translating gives CASSVGGEGGNEKLFF. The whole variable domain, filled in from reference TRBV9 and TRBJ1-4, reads DSGVTQTPKHLITATGQRVTLRCSPRSGDLSVYWYQQSLDQGLQFLIQYYNGEERAKGNILERFSAQQFPDLHSELNLSSLELGDSALYFCASSVGGEGGNEKLFFGSGTQLSVL.

The CDR3 here is CASSFSTRGDTEAFF. CDR3 bases: TGTGCCAGCAGCTTTAGTACCCGGGGTGATACTGAAGCTTTCTTT. The chain carries TRBV7-9 and TRBJ1-1; D remains unclear. V lost 3 bases to trimming and J lost 5 bases, with 16 bases between them. Germline loops: CDR1 SEHNR, CDR2 FQNEAQ (reference sequence). The CDR3 runs 15 residues.

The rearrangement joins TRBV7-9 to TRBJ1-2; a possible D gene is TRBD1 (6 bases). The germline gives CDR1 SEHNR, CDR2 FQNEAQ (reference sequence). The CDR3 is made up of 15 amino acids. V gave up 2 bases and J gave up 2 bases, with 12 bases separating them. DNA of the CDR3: TGTGCCAGCAGCTTAAGCTCAGGGGAGAACTATGGCTACACCTTC. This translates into CASSLSSGENYGYTF.

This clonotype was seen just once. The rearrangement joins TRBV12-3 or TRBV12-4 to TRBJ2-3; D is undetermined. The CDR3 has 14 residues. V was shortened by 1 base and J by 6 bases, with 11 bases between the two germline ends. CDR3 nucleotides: TGTGCCAGCAGTTTAGTGTTGCTGCCCGATACGCAGTATTTT. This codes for CASSLVLLPDTQYF.